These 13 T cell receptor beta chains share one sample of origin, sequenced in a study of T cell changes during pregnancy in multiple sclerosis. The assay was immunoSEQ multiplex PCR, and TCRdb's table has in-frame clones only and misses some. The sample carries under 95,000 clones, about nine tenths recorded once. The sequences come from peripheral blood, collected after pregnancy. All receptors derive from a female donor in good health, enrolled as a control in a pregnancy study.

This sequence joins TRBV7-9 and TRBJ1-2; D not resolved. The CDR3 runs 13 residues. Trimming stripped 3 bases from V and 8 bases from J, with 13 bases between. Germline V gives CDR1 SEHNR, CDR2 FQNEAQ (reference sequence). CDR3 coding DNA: TGTGCCAGCAGCTTTACTGGGGAGCGGGGCTACACCTTC. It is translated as CASSFTGERGYTF.

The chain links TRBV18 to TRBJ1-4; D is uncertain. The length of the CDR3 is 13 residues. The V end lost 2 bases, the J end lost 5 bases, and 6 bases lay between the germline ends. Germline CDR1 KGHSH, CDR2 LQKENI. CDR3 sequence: CASSPSRNEKLFF. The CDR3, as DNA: TGTGCCAGCTCACCATCGAGGAATGAAAAACTGTTTTTT.

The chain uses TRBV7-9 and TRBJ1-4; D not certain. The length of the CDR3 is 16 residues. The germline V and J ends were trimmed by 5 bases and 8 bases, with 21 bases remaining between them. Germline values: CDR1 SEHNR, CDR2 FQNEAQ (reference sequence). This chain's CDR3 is CASSIENSPQREKLFF. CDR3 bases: TGTGCCAGCAGCATCGAGAACTCTCCCCAGAGGGAAAAACTGTTTTTT.

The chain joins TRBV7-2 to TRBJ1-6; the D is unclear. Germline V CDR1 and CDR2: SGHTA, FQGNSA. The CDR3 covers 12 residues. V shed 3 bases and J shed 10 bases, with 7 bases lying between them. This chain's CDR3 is CASSFNTSPLHF. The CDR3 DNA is TGTGCCAGCAGCTTTAACACCTCACCCCTCCACTTT.

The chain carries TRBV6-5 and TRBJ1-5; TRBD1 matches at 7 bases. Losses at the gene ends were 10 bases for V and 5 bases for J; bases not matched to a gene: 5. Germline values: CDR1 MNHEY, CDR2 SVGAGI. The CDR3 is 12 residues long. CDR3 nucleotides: TGTGCCACTTGGGACAGCTATCAGCCCCAGCATTTT. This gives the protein CATWDSYQPQHF.

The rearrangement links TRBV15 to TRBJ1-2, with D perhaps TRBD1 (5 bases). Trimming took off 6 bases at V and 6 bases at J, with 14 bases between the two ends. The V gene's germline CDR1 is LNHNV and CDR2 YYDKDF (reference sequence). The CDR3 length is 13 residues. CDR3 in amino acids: CATREGRTDGYTF. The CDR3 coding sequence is TGTGCCACCAGGGAGGGACGGACCGATGGCTACACCTTC.

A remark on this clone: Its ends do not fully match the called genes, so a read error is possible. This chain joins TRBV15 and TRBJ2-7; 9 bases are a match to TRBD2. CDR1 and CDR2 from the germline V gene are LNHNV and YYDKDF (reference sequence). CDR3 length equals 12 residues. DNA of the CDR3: TGTGCCACCAGCTATGGGCGGGGGGGCCGGGACTTC. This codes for CATSYGRGGRDF.

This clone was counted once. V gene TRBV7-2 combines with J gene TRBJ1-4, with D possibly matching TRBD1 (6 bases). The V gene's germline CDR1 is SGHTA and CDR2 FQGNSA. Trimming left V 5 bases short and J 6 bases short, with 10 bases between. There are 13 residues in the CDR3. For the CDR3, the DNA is TGTGCCAGCAGCGGACAGTGGGATGAAAAACTGTTTTTT. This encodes CASSGQWDEKLFF.

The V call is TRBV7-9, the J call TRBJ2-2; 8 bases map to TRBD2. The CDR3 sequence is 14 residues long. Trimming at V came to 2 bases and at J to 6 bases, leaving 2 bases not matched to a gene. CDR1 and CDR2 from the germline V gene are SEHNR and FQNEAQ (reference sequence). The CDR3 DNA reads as TGTGCCAGCAGCTTACCGGGGGGGCCCGGGGAGCTGTTTTTT. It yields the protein CASSLPGGPGELFF. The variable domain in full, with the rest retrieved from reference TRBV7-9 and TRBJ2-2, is DTGVSQNPRHKITKRGQNVTFRCDPISEHNRLYWYRQTLGQGPEFLTYFQNEAQLEKSRLLSDRFSAERPKGSFSTLEIQRTEQGDSAMYLCASSLPGGPGELFFGEGSRLTVL.

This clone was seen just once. The CDR3 DNA sequence: TGTGCCAGCAGGGACAGGGCGGTCACTGAAGCTTTCTTT. It yields the protein CASRDRAVTEAFF. The V call is TRBV25-1, the J call TRBJ1-1, with 8 bases lining up with TRBD1. The CDR3 runs to 13 residues. The V gene end was trimmed by 6 bases and the J gene end by 4 bases; junction bases not matched to a gene: 4. The germline V gene has CDR1 MGHDK and CDR2 SYGVNS.

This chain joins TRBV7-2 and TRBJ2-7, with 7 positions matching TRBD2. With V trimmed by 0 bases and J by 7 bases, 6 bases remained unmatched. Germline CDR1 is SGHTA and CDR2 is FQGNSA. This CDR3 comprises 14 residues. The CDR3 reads CASSLAGGVGEQYF. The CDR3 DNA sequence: TGTGCCAGCAGCTTAGCGGGGGGGGTGGGGGAGCAGTACTTC.

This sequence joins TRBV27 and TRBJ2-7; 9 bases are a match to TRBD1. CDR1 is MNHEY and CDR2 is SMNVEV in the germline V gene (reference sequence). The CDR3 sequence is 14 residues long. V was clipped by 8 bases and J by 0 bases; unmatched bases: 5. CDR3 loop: CASRGQGTSYEQYF. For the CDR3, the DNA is TGTGCCAGCCGAGGACAGGGGACCTCCTACGAGCAGTACTTC.

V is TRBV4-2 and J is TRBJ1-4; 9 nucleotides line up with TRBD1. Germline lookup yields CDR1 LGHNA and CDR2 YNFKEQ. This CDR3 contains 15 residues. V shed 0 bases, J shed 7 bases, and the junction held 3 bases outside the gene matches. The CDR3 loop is CASSQEQGASEKLFF. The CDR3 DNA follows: TGTGCCAGCAGCCAAGAACAGGGGGCGAGTGAAAAACTGTTTTTT.